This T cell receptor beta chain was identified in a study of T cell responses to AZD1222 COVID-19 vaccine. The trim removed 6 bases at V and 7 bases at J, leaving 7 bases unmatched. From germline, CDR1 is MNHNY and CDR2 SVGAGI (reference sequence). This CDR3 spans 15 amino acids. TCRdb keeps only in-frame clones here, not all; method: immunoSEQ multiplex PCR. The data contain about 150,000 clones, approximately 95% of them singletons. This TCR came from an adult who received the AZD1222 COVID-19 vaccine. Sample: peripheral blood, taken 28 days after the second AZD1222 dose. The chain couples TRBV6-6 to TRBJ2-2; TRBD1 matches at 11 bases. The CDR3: CASRGGQGAGGELFF. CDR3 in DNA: TGTGCCAGCAGAGGAGGACAGGGGGCCGGCGGGGAGCTGTTTTTT.